Presented here are 22 T cell receptor beta chains from one specimen sequenced in a study of beta chain features in type 1 diabetes (dated by TCRdb to the late 2010s). Libraries came from the immunoSEQ multiplex PCR assay. The entire isolated RNA was reverse transcribed using the High Capacity cDNA Reverse Transcription Kit, and thus expressed TCRB transcripts were sequenced. The table was pulled from immuneACCESS by TCRdb, which kept in-frame rearrangements only. Such tables lose some clones; where checked, under half of the loss comes from unresolved V genes, and the rest has no known cause. A total of about 340,000 clones appear in this sample, 6.5% to 10% of them only once. The ten largest clones add up to roughly 0.44% of the sample. Sequences were obtained from central memory CD4+ T cells from blood. These receptors originate from a woman aged 18-35 years in good health.

The chain is built from TRBV7-9 and TRBJ2-7; perhaps TRBD1 as D (5 bases). The V gene lost 1 base and the J gene lost 6 bases, with 13 bases spanning the gap. Germline values: CDR1 SEHNR, CDR2 FQNEAQ (reference sequence). This CDR3 contains 14 residues. This chain's CDR3 is CASSLGVTQGEQYF. The CDR3 nucleotides read TGTGCCAGCAGCTTAGGGGTTACCCAGGGCGAGCAGTACTTC. Full variable domain (rest looked up from reference TRBV7-9 and TRBJ2-7): DTGVSQNPRHKITKRGQNVTFRCDPISEHNRLYWYRQTLGQGPEFLTYFQNEAQLEKSRLLSDRFSAERPKGSFSTLEIQRTEQGDSAMYLCASSLGVTQGEQYFGPGTRLTVT.

The chain recombines TRBV6-5 with TRBJ2-3, with no clear D. There are 14 residues in the CDR3. Trimming pared 0 bases from V and 2 bases from J, leaving 6 bases between. CDR1 and CDR2 (germline): MNHEY, SVGAGI. The CDR3, as DNA: TGTGCCAGCAGTTACTCGAAAGTCACAGATACGCAGTATTTT. Its translation: CASSYSKVTDTQYF.

There are many counts of this clone. The V gene is TRBV7-9, the J gene TRBJ1-2, with a possible D match to TRBD1 (6 bases). The CDR3 is made up of 14 amino acids. CDR1 and CDR2 from the germline V gene are SEHNR and FQNEAQ (reference sequence). Trimming stripped 5 bases from V and 4 bases from J, with 14 bases between. The CDR3 bases are TGTGCCAGCAGCCAGACAGGTCAGCTCTATGGCTACACCTTC. Its protein product is CASSQTGQLYGYTF.

About this clone itself: A single base separates this from a much larger clone, so it may be a read error. The rearrangement uses TRBV4-3 and TRBJ1-1; TRBD1 is a possible D gene (6 bases). The CDR3 sequence is 14 residues long. Per the germline V gene, CDR1 is LGHNA and CDR2 is YSLEER. V shed 2 bases and J shed 4 bases, with 11 bases lying between them. Here the CDR3 DNA reads TGCGCCAGCAGCCAACGCGGACAGAGCACTGAAGCTTTCTTT. Translating gives CASSQRGQSTEAFF.

This clone was seen more than once but under ten times. CDR3 amino acids: CASRQGLGQPQHF. CDR3 in DNA: TGTGCCAGCCGACAGGGGTTGGGTCAGCCCCAGCATTTT. This rearrangement joins TRBV2 to TRBJ1-5, with 8 bases lining up with TRBD1. The CDR3 runs 13 residues. V dropped 8 bases and J dropped 6; count of bases not matched to a gene: 6. The germline V gene encodes CDR1 SNHLY and CDR2 FYNNEI.

The V gene is TRBV18, the J gene TRBJ1-5, with D possibly TRBD1 on 5 matching bases. Germline assignment: CDR1 KGHSH and CDR2 LQKENI. Trimming removed 2 bases at V and 6 bases at J, with 17 bases between. The CDR3 runs 16 residues. This CDR3 is CASSPGEGAGSQPQHF. DNA for the CDR3: TGTGCCAGCTCACCAGGGGAAGGGGCTGGGAGTCAGCCCCAGCATTTT.

With respect to this clone: Other DNA sequences of this sample code for an identical CDR3. This sequence joins TRBV28 and TRBJ2-3; 11 bases align to TRBD2. Germline CDR1 is MDHEN and CDR2 is SYDVKM. The CDR3 spans 15 residues. Trimming at V came to 6 bases and at J to 1 base, leaving 3 bases not matched to a gene. For the CDR3, the DNA is TGTGCCAGCAGAGGGACTAGCGGTGGCACAGATACGCAGTATTTT. It translates to CASRGTSGGTDTQYF. Full variable domain (remainder filled in from reference TRBV28 and TRBJ2-3): DVKVTQSSRYLVKRTGEKVFLECVQDMDHENMFWYRQDPGLGLRLIYFSYDVKMKEKGDIPEGYSVSREKKERFSLILESASTNQTSMYLCASRGTSGGTDTQYFGPGTRLTVL.

There are a few counts of this clone. In nucleotides, the CDR3 is TGTGCCAGCAGTTACTTAAGGACAGGGGGCTCCTACGAGCAGTACTTC. It encodes CASSYLRTGGSYEQYF. The chain joins TRBV6-5 to TRBJ2-7; 10 bases line up with TRBD1. V lost 1 base and J lost 0; bases outside the gene matches: 3. CDR3 length equals 16 residues. CDR1 and CDR2 from the germline V gene are MNHEY and SVGAGI.

The sample holds many counts of this clone. V and J are TRBV28 and TRBJ2-1; TRBD2 matches 10 bases. The CDR3 runs to 13 residues. Trimming at V came to 2 bases and at J to 10 bases, leaving 2 bases not matched to a gene. The germline CDR1 and CDR2 sequences are MDHEN and SYDVKM. This chain's CDR3 is CASSLLAGVEQFF. The CDR3 DNA reads as TGTGCCAGCAGTTTACTAGCGGGAGTGGAGCAGTTCTTC. Variable domain in full (rest from reference TRBV28 and TRBJ2-1): DVKVTQSSRYLVKRTGEKVFLECVQDMDHENMFWYRQDPGLGLRLIYFSYDVKMKEKGDIPEGYSVSREKKERFSLILESASTNQTSMYLCASSLLAGVEQFFGPGTRLTVL.

This clone was counted between two and nine times. The J gene is TRBJ2-7, the V gene TRBV7-2, with 11 bases fitting TRBD2. The germline V gene has CDR1 SGHTA and CDR2 FQGNSA. The CDR3 covers 17 residues. The V gene end was trimmed by 5 bases and the J gene end by 2 bases; junction bases not matched to a gene: 11. The CDR3 nucleotides are TGTGCCAGCAGCCCGGGCCAACTAGCGGGAGTTCCCTACGAGCAGTACTTC. This sequence encodes CASSPGQLAGVPYEQYF.

V and J are TRBV5-1 and TRBJ2-3; TRBD1 matches 7 bases. The V gene's germline CDR1 is SGHRS and CDR2 YFSETQ. The CDR3 totals 14 residues. V was clipped by 4 bases and J by 2 bases; unmatched bases: 4. In DNA form, the CDR3 reads TGCGCCAGCAGCACCGGGACAGCCACAGATACGCAGTATTTT. It is translated as CASSTGTATDTQYF.

This clone was seen a few times. The V call is TRBV5-1, the J call TRBJ1-1, with TRBD1 identical over 8 bases. Germline CDR1 is SGHRS and CDR2 is YFSETQ. The CDR3 has 14 residues. Trimming at V came to 3 bases and at J to 5 bases, leaving 6 bases not matched to a gene. The DNA for the CDR3 is TGCGCCAGCAGCTCCGGGACAGGCAGTACTGAAGCTTTCTTT. Residues: CASSSGTGSTEAFF. The full variable domain, completed using reference TRBV5-1 and TRBJ1-1, is KAGVTQTPRYLIKTRGQQVTLSCSPISGHRSVSWYQQTPGQGLQFLFEYFSETQRNKGNFPGRFSGRQFSNSRSEMNVSTLELGDSALYLCASSSGTGSTEAFFGQGTRLTVV.

V gene TRBV27 combines with J gene TRBJ2-1, with 11 nucleotides matching TRBD2. Germline V gene lookup returns CDR1 MNHEY and CDR2 SMNVEV (reference sequence). The CDR3 is made up of 18 amino acids. V shed 5 bases, J shed 6 bases, and the junction held 15 bases outside the gene matches. The DNA for the CDR3 is TGTGCCAGCAGTCCTCGGTCCTTACTAGCGGGAGTTTCCAATGAGCAGTTCTTC. This encodes CASSPRSLLAGVSNEQFF.

The rearrangement links TRBV11-3 to TRBJ2-2; 7 bases are shared with TRBD1. V was pared by 3 bases and J by 4 bases, with 5 bases of the junction left unmatched. This CDR3 spans 15 amino acids. Germline lookup yields CDR1 SGHNT and CDR2 YENEEA. For the CDR3, the DNA is TGTGCCAGCAGCTTGCAGACAGGGACCACCGGGGAGCTGTTTTTT. Translated, it gives CASSLQTGTTGELFF.

This clone was counted between two and nine times. This chain links TRBV15 with TRBJ1-1, with 8 bases that match TRBD1. The CDR3 totals 13 residues. With 7 bases clipped from V and 3 bases from J, the junction kept 4 bases outside the gene matches. Germline CDR1 is LNHNV and CDR2 is YYDKDF (reference sequence). CDR3 bases: TGTGCCACCAACAGGGGGAGGGACACTGAAGCTTTCTTT. It codes for CATNRGRDTEAFF.

This clone was seen a few times. This same CDR3 is encoded by further DNA sequences in the sample. This chain links TRBV2 with TRBJ2-7; D possibly corresponds to TRBD2 (7 bases). Germline assignment: CDR1 SNHLY and CDR2 FYNNEI. The CDR3 has 13 amino acids. With 4 bases removed from V and 4 bases from J, the gap between germline ends came to 11 bases. The DNA for the CDR3 is TGTGCCAGCAGTGCGGGGGGCCCGTACGAGCAGTACTTC. It codes for CASSAGGPYEQYF.

There are many counts of this clone. The rearrangement joins TRBV7-2 to TRBJ2-1; D uncertain. The germline V and J ends were trimmed by 5 bases and 9 bases, with 14 bases remaining between them. This CDR3 spans 13 amino acids. Germline V CDR1 and CDR2: SGHTA, FQGNSA. CDR3 loop: CASSPTIGVEQFF. The CDR3 DNA follows: TGTGCCAGCAGCCCTACGATTGGGGTTGAGCAGTTCTTC.

As concerns this clone: The sample has other DNA sequences that encode this CDR3 too. The CDR3 sequence: CASRQGGSNQPQHF. The CDR3 coding sequence is TGTGCCAGCAGGCAGGGGGGGAGCAATCAGCCCCAGCATTTT. J is TRBJ1-5 and V is TRBV6-5, with 7 positions matching TRBD1. Germline trimming cut 6 bases from V and 1 base from J; bases unmatched to any gene: 3. The CDR3 covers 14 residues. Germline V gives CDR1 MNHEY, CDR2 SVGAGI.

This clone was seen a handful of times. V and J are TRBV19 and TRBJ2-5; TRBD2 aligns across 10 bases. Germline lookup yields CDR1 LNHDA and CDR2 SQIVND (reference sequence). After removal of 5 bases from V and 6 bases from J, the junction contained 15 bases not matched to a gene. The CDR3 consists of 17 residues. CDR3 region: CASSPGGASGRVKTQYF. Here the CDR3 DNA reads TGTGCCAGTAGTCCCGGTGGGGCTAGCGGGAGAGTAAAGACCCAGTACTTC.

The chain is built from TRBV4-2 and TRBJ1-2; TRBD1 is a possible D gene (6 bases). V gave up 0 bases and J gave up 5 bases, with 16 bases separating them. The CDR3 contains 16 residues. CDR1 and CDR2 (germline): LGHNA, YNFKEQ. The CDR3 DNA reads TGTGCCAGCAGCCAAGATCTTAGGGGGGGCCGATATGGCTACACCTTC. Protein sequence: CASSQDLRGGRYGYTF.

This chain joins TRBV28 and TRBJ2-7, with 10 positions matching TRBD2. The CDR3 sequence is 13 residues long. Germline V gives CDR1 MDHEN, CDR2 SYDVKM. V gave up 7 bases and J gave up 5 bases; unmatched junction bases: 5. The CDR3 sequence is CASTSGRSHEQYF. The CDR3 nucleotides read TGTGCCAGCACTAGCGGGAGAAGCCACGAGCAGTACTTC.

The chain uses TRBV7-8 and TRBJ1-1; the D is unclear. V was shortened by 5 bases and J by 4 bases, with 11 bases between the two germline ends. Germline-derived CDR1 and CDR2 are SGHVS and FQNEAQ. The CDR3 has 13 residues. CDR3 in DNA: TGTGCCAGCAGCATCGGAGGGCGCACTGAAGCTTTCTTT. Its translation: CASSIGGRTEAFF.